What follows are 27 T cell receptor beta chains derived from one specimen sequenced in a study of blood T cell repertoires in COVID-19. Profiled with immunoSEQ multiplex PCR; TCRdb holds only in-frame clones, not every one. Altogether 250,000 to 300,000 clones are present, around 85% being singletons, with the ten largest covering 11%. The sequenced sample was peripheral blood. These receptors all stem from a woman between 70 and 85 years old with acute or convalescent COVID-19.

CDR3 region: CATARGDQGLNTEAFF. The CDR3 DNA reads as TGCGCCACCGCGCGGGGTGACCAAGGACTCAACACTGAAGCTTTCTTT. The J gene is TRBJ1-1, the V gene TRBV5-1; unclear D gene. V lost 9 bases and J 2 bases, leaving 23 bases between the germline ends. This CDR3 region has 16 residues. In germline, CDR1 is SGHRS, CDR2 YFSETQ.

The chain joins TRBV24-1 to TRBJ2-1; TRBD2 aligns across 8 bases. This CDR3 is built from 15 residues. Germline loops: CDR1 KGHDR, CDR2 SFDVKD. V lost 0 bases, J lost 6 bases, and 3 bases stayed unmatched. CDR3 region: CATSDLRGGRNEQFF. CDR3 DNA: TGTGCCACCAGTGATTTGCGGGGGGGCCGCAATGAGCAGTTCTTC.

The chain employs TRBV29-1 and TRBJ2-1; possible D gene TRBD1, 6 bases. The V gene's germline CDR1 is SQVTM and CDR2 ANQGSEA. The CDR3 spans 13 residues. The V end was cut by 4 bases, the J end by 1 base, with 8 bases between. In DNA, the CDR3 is TGCAGCGTTGTGGGGGCATCCTACAATGAGCAGTTCTTC. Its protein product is CSVVGASYNEQFF.

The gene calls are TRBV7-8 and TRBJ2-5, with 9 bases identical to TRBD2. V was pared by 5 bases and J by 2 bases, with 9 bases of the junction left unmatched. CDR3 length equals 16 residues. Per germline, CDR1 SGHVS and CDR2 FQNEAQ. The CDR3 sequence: CASSPRSGGTQETQYF. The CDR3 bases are TGTGCCAGCAGCCCACGTAGCGGGGGTACACAAGAGACCCAGTACTTC.

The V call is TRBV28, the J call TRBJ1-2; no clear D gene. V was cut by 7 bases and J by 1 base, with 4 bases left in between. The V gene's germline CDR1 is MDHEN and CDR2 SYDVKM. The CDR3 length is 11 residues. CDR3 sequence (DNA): TGTGCCAGCAACGGTAACTATGGCTACACCTTC. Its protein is CASNGNYGYTF.

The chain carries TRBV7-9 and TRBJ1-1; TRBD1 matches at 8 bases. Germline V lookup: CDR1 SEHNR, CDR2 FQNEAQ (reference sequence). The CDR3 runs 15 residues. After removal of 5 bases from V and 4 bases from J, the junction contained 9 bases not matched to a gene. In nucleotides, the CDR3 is TGTGCCAGCAGCGCCCACAGGGGGGGAGTCACTGAAGCTTTCTTT. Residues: CASSAHRGGVTEAFF.

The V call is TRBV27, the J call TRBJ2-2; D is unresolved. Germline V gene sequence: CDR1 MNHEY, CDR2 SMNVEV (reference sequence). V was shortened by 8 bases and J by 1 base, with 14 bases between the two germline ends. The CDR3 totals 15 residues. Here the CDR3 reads CASQQAYRNTGELFF. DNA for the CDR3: TGTGCCAGCCAGCAAGCCTACAGGAACACCGGGGAGCTGTTTTTT.

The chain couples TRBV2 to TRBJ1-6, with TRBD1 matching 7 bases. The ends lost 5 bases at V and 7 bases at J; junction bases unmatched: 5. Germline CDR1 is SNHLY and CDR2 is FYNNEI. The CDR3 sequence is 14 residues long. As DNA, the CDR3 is TGTGCCAGCAGTCCGCAGGGGGAGAATTCACCCCTCCACTTT. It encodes CASSPQGENSPLHF.

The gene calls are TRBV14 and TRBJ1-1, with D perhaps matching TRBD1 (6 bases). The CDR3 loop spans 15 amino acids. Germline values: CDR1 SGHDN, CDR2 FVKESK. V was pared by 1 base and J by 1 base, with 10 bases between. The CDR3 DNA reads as TGTGCCAGCAGCCAAGCGGACAGAGGGAACACTGAAGCTTTCTTT. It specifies CASSQADRGNTEAFF. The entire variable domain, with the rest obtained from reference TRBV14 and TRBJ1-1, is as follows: EAGVTQFPSHSVIEKGQTVTLRCDPISGHDNLYWYRRVMGKEIKFLLHFVKESKQDESGMPNNRFLAERTGGTYSTLKVQPAELEDSGVYFCASSQADRGNTEAFFGQGTRLTVV.

CDR3 residues: CASSPDTNYGYTF. In DNA, the CDR3 is TGTGCCAGCAGCCCCGACACTAACTATGGCTACACCTTC. The rearrangement uses TRBV5-5 and TRBJ1-2; no clear D gene. The CDR3 contains 13 residues. Germline V gene data show CDR1 as SGHKS and CDR2 as YYEKEE (reference sequence). Trimming pared 4 bases from V and 0 bases from J, leaving 7 bases between.

The DNA of the CDR3 is TGTGCCAGCAGTTTTGGGACTCTCTCTGGAAACACCATATATTTT. It translates to CASSFGTLSGNTIYF. V is TRBV7-2 and J is TRBJ1-3; tentatively, D is TRBD1 (5 bases). CDR3 size: 15 residues. V gave up 6 bases and J gave up 0 bases, with 12 bases separating them. CDR1 and CDR2 (germline): SGHTA, FQGNSA.

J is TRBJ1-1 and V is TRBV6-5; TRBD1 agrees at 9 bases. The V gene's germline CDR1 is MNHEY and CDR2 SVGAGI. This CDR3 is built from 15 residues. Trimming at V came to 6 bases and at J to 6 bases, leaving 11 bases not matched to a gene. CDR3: CASSRGSGQGSEAFF. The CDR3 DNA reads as TGTGCCAGCAGCCGTGGGTCGGGACAGGGCTCTGAAGCTTTCTTT.

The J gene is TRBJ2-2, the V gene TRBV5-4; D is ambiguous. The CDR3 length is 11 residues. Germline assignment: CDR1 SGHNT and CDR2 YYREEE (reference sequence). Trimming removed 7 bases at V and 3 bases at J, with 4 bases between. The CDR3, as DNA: TGTGCCAGCCAGGACACCGGGGAGCTGTTTTTT. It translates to CASQDTGELFF.

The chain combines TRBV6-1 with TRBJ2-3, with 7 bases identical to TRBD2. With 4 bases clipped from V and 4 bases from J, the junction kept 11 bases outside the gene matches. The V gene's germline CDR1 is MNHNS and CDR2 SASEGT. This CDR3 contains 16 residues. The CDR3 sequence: CASSGQTSPPPDTQYF. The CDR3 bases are TGTGCCAGCAGTGGTCAGACTAGCCCACCCCCAGATACGCAGTATTTT.

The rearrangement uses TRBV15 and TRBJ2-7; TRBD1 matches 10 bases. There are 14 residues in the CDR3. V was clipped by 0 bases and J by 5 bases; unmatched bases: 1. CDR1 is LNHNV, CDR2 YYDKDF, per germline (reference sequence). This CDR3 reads CATSREGTGDEQYF. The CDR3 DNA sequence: TGTGCCACCAGCAGAGAAGGGACAGGGGACGAGCAGTACTTC. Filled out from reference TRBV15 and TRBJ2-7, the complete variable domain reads DAMVIQNPRYQVTQFGKPVTLSCSQTLNHNVMYWYQQKSSQAPKLLFHYYDKDFNNEADTPDNFQSRRPNTSFCFLDIRSPGLGDTAMYLCATSREGTGDEQYFGPGTRLTVT.

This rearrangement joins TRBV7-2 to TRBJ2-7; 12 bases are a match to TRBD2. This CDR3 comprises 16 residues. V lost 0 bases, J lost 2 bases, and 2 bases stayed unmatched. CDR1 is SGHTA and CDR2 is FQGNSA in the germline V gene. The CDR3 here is CASSLALAGGAYEQYF. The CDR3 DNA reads TGTGCCAGCAGCTTAGCGCTAGCGGGGGGGGCCTACGAGCAGTACTTC.

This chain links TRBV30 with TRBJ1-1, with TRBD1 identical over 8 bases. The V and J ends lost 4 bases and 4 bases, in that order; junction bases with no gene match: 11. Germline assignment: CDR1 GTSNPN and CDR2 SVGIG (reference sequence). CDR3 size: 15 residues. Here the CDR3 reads CAWTGGQRGVTEAFF. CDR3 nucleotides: TGTGCCTGGACAGGGGGCCAGAGGGGAGTCACTGAAGCTTTCTTT.

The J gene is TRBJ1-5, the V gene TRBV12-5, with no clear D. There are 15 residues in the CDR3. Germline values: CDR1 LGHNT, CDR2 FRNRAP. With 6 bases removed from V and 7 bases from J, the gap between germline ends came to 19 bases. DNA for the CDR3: TGTGCTAGTGGCCCCCCGGGCGGGAGTAGACAGCCCCAGCATTTT. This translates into CASGPPGGSRQPQHF.

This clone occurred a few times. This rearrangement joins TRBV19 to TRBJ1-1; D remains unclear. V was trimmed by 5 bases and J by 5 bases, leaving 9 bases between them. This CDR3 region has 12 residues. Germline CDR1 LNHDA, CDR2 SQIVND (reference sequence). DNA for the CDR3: TGTGCCAGTAGTGGTTTCGGGACTGAAGCTTTCTTT. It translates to CASSGFGTEAFF. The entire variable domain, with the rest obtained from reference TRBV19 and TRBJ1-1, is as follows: DGGITQSPKYLFRKEGQNVTLSCEQNLNHDAMYWYRQDPGQGLRLIYYSQIVNDFQKGDIAEGYSVSREKKESFPLTVTSAQKNPTAFYLCASSGFGTEAFFGQGTRLTVV.

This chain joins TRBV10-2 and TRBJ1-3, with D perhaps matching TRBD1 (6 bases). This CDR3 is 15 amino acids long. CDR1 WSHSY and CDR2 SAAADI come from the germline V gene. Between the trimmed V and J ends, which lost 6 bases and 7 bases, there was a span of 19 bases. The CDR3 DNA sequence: TGCGCCAGCAGGGACCCGGGGGGCGAGTGGAACACCATATATTTT. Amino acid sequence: CASRDPGGEWNTIYF.

Here the CDR3 reads CSVEGRYGYTF. In DNA form, the CDR3 reads TGCAGCGTTGAGGGGCGGTATGGCTACACCTTC. The V gene is TRBV29-1, the J gene TRBJ1-2, with D perhaps matching TRBD1 (5 bases). V was trimmed by 3 bases and J by 5 bases, leaving 7 bases between them. CDR1 and CDR2 from the germline V gene are SQVTM and ANQGSEA. CDR3 length: 11 residues.

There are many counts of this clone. This CDR3 is CASSLGTGGHYEQYF. CDR3 DNA sequence: TGTGCCAGCAGCTTAGGGACAGGGGGTCACTACGAGCAGTACTTC. The J gene is TRBJ2-7, the V gene TRBV7-6, with 10 bases lining up with TRBD1. The CDR3 length is 15 residues. J lost 3 bases, V lost 1 base, and 3 bases had no gene match. Germline-derived CDR1 and CDR2 are SGHVS and FNYEAQ.

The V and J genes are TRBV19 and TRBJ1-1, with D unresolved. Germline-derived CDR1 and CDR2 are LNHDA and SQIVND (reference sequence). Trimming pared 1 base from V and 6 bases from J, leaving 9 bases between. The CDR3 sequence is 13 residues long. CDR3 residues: CASSIGAGAEAFF. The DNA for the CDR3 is TGTGCCAGTAGTATAGGAGCCGGGGCTGAAGCTTTCTTT.

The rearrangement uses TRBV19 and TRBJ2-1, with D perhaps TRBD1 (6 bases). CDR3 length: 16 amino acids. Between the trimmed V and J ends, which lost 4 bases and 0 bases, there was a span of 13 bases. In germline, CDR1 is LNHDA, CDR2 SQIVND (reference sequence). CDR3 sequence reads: CASSTRGPSSYNEQFF. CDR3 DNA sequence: TGTGCCAGTAGTACCAGGGGCCCGTCCTCCTACAATGAGCAGTTCTTC.

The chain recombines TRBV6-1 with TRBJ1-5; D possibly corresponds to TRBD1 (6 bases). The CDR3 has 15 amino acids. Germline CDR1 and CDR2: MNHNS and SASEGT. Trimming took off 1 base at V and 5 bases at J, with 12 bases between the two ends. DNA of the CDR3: TGTGCCAGCAGTGAAGGGGGGGGCTTCTATCAGCCCCAGCATTTT. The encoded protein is CASSEGGGFYQPQHF.

The CDR3, as DNA: TGTGCCAGCAGTGAAACTATTGACCCCTCCTACGAGCAGTACTTC. It encodes CASSETIDPSYEQYF. The chain joins TRBV6-1 to TRBJ2-7; no clear D gene. Germline values: CDR1 MNHNS, CDR2 SASEGT. The CDR3 is 15 amino acids. V shed 2 bases and J shed 0 bases, with 11 bases lying between them.

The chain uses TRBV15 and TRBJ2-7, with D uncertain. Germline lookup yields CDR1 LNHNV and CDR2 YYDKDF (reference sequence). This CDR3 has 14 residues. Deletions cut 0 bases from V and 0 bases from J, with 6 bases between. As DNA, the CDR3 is TGTGCCACCAGCAGAGAACTTCTCTCCTACGAGCAGTACTTC. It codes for CATSRELLSYEQYF.